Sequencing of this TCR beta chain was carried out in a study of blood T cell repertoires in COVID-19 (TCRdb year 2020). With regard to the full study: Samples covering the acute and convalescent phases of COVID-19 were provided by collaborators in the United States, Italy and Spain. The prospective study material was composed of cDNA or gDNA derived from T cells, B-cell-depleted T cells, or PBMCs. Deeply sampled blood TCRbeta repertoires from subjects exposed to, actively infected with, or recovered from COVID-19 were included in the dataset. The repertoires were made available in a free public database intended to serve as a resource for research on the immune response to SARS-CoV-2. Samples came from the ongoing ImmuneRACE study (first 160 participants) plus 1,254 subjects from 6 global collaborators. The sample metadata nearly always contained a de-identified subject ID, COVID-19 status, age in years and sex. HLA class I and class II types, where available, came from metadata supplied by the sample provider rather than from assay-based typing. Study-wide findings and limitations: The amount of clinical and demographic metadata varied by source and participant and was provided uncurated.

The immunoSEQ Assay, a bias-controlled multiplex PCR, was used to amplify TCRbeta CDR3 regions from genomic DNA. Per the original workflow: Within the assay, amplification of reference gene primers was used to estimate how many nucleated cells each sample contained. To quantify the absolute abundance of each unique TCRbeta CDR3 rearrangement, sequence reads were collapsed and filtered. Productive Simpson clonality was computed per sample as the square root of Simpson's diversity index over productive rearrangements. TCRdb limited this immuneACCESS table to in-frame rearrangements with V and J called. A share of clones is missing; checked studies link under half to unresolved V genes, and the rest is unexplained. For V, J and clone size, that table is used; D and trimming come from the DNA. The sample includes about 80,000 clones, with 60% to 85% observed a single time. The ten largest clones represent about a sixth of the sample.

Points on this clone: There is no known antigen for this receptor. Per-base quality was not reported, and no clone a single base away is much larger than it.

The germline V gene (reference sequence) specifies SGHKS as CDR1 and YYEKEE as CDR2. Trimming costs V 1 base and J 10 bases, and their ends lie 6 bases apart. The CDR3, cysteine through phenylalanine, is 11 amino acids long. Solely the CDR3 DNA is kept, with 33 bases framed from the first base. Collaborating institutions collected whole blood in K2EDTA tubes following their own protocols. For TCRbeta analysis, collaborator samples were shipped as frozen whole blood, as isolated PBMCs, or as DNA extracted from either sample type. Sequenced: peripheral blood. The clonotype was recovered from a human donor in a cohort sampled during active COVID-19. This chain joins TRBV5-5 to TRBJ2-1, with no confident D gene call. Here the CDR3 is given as CASSLYPEQFF. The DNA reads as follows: TGTGCCAGCAGCTTGTATCCGGAGCAGTTCTTC.